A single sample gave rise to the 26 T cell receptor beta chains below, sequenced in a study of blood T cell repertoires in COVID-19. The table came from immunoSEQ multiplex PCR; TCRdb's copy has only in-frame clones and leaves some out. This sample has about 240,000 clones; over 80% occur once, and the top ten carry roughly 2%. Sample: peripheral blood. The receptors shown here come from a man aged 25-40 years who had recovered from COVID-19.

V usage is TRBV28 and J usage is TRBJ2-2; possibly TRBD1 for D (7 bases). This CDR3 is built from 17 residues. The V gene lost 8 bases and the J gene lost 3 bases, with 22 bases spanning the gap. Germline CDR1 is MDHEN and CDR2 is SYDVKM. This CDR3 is CASLGQALGGDTGELFF. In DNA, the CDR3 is TGTGCCAGCCTCGGACAGGCCTTGGGGGGAGACACCGGGGAGCTGTTTTTT. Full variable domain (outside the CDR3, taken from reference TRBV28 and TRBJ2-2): DVKVTQSSRYLVKRTGEKVFLECVQDMDHENMFWYRQDPGLGLRLIYFSYDVKMKEKGDIPEGYSVSREKKERFSLILESASTNQTSMYLCASLGQALGGDTGELFFGEGSRLTVL.

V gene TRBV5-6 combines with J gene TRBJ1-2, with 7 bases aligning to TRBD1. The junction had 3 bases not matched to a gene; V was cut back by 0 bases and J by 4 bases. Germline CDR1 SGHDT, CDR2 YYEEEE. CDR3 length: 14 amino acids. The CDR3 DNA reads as TGTGCCAGCAGCTTGGACAGGGGCGGCTATGGCTACACCTTC. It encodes CASSLDRGGYGYTF.

The CDR3 loop reads CASSLAEWSAAGYTF. Here the CDR3 DNA reads TGTGCCAGCAGCTTAGCAGAGTGGTCCGCCGCTGGCTACACCTTC. This rearrangement joins TRBV7-2 to TRBJ1-2; D ambiguous. Trimming took off 0 bases at V and 7 bases at J, with 15 bases between the two ends. Germline lookup yields CDR1 SGHTA and CDR2 FQGNSA. The CDR3 is 15 amino acids.

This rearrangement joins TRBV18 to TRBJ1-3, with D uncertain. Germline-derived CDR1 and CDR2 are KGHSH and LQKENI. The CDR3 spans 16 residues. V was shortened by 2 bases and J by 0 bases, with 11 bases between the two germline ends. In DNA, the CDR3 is TGTGCCAGCTCACCAACACGCGGGAACTCTGGAAACACCATATATTTT. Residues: CASSPTRGNSGNTIYF.

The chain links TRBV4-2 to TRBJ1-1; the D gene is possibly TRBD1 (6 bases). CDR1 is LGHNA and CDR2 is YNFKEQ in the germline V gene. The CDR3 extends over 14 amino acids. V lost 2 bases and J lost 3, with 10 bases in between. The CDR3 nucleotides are TGTGCCAGCAGCCAAACAGGGTCGGACACTGAAGCTTTCTTT. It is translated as CASSQTGSDTEAFF.

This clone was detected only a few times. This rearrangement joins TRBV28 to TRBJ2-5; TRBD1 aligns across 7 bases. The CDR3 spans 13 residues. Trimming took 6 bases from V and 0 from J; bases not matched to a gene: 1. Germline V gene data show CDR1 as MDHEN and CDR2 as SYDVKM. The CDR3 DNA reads TGTGCCAGCAGGGGGACAGACCAAGAGACCCAGTACTTC. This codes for CASRGTDQETQYF.

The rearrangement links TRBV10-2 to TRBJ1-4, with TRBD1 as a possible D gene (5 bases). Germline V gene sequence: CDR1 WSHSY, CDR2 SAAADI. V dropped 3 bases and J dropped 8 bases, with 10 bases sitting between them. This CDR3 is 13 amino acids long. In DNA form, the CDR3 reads TGCGCCAGCAGTGAAGGGGAAGGGGAAAAACTGTTTTTT. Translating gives CASSEGEGEKLFF.

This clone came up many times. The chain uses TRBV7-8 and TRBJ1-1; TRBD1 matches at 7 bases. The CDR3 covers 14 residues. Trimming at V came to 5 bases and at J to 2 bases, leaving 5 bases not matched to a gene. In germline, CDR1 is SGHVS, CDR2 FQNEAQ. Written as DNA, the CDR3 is TGTGCCAGCAGCATCAACAGGGGAAACACTGAAGCTTTCTTT. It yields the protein CASSINRGNTEAFF.

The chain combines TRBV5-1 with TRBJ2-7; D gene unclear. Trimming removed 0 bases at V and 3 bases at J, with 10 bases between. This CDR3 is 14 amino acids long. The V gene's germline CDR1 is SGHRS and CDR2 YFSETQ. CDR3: CASSLVRGDYEQYF. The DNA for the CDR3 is TGCGCCAGCAGCTTGGTCAGAGGAGACTACGAGCAGTACTTC.

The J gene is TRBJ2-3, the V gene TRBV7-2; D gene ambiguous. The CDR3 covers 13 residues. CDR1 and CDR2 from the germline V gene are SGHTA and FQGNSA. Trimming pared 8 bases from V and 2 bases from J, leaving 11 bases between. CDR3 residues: CASSYRPTDTQYF. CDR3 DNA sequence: TGTGCCAGCTCCTACCGCCCCACAGATACGCAGTATTTT.

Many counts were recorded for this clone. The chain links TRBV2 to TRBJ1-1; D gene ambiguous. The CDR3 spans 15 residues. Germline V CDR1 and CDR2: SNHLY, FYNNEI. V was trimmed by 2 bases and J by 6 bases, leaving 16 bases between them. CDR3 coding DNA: TGTGCCAGCAGTGAATCTTACAATCTCGCCCCTGAAGCTTTCTTT. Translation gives CASSESYNLAPEAFF.

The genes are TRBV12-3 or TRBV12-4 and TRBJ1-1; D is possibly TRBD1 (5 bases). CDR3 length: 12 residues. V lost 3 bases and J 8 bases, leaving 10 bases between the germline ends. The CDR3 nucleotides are TGTGCCAGCAGTTTTTCAGGGTACGAAGCTTTCTTT. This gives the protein CASSFSGYEAFF.

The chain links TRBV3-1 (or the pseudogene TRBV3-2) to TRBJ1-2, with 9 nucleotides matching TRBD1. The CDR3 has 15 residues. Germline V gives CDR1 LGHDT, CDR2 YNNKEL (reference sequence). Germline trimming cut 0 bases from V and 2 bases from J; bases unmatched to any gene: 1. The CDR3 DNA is TGTGCCAGCAGCCAAGACGACAGGGGGAACTATGGCTACACCTTC. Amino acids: CASSQDDRGNYGYTF.

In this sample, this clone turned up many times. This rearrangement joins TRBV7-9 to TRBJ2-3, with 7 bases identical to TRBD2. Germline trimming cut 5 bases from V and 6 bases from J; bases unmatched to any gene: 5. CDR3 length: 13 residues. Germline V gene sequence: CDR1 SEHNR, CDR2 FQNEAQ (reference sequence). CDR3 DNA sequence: TGTGCCAGCAGCCTACTACTAGCGGATACGCAGTATTTT. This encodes CASSLLLADTQYF.

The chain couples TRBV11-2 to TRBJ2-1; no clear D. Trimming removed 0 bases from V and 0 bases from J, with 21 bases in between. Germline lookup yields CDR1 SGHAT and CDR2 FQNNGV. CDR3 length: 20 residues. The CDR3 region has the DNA TGTGCCAGCAGCTTAGATAGGCCCTCCAGAGCGCCCCGCTCCTACAATGAGCAGTTCTTC. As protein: CASSLDRPSRAPRSYNEQFF.

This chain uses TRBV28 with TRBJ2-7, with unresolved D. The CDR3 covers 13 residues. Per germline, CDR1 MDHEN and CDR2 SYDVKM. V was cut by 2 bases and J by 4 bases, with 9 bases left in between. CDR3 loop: CASSLGPRYEQYV. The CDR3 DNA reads TGTGCCAGCAGTTTAGGTCCCAGATACGAGCAGTACGTC.

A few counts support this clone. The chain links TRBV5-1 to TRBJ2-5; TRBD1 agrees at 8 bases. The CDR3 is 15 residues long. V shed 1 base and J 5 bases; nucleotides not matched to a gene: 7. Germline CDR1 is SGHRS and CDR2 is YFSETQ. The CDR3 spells CASSLTGTGVETQYF. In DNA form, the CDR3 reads TGCGCCAGCAGCTTGACAGGGACAGGCGTGGAGACCCAGTACTTC.

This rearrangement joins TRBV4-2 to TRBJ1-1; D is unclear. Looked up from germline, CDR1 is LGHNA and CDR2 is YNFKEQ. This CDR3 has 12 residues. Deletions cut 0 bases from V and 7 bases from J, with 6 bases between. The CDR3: CASSQDPVEAFF. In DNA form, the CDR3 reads TGTGCCAGCAGCCAAGATCCGGTTGAAGCTTTCTTT.

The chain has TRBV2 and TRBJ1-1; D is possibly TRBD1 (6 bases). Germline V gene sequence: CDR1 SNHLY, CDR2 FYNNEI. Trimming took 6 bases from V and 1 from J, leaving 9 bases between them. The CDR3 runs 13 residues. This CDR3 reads CASSEQGNTEAFF. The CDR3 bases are TGTGCCAGCAGCGAACAGGGGAACACTGAAGCTTTCTTT.

The CDR3 loop is CASRGDGVSGYTF. CDR3 coding DNA: TGTGCCAGCAGGGGCGACGGGGTGAGTGGCTACACCTTC. The rearrangement joins TRBV6-5 to TRBJ1-2; D not certain. The V gene lost 6 bases and the J gene lost 7 bases, with 15 bases spanning the gap. This CDR3 is built from 13 residues. The germline gives CDR1 MNHEY, CDR2 SVGAGI.

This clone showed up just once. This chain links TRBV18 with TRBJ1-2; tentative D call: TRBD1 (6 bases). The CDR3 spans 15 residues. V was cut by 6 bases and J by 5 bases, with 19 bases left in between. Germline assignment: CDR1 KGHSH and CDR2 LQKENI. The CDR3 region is CASSDGQQFLYGYTF. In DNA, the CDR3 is TGTGCCAGCTCGGATGGACAGCAATTTTTATATGGCTACACCTTC.

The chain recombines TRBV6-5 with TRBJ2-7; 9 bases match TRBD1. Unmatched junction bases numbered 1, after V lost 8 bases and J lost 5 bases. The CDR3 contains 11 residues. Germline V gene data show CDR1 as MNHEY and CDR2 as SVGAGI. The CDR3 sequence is CASGQGNEQYF. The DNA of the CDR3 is TGTGCCAGCGGACAGGGGAACGAGCAGTACTTC.

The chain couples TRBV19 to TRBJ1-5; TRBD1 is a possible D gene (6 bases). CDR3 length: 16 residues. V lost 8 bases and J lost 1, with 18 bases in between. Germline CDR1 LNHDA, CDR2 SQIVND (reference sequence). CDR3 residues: CASHFRGAGSNQPQHF. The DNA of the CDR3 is TGTGCCAGTCACTTCCGGGGGGCGGGCAGCAATCAGCCCCAGCATTTT.

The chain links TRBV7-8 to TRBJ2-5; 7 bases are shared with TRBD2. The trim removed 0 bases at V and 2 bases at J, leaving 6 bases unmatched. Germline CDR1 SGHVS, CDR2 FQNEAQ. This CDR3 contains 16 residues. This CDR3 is CASSLAWRGKQETQYF. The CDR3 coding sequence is TGTGCCAGCAGCTTAGCATGGCGGGGGAAACAAGAGACCCAGTACTTC.

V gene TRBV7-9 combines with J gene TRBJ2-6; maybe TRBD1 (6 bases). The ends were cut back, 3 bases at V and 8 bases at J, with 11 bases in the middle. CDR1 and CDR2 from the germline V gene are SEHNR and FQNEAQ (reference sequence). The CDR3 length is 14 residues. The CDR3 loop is CASSLAGVTNVLTF. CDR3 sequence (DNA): TGTGCCAGCAGCTTGGCAGGGGTTACCAACGTCCTGACTTTC.

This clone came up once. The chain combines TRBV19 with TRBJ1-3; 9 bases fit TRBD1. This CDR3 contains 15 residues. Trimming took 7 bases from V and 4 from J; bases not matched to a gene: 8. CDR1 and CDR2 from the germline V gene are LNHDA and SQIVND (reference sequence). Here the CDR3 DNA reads TGTGCCAGTATTGGGAGGGACAGGGTCGGAAACACCATATATTTT. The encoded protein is CASIGRDRVGNTIYF.